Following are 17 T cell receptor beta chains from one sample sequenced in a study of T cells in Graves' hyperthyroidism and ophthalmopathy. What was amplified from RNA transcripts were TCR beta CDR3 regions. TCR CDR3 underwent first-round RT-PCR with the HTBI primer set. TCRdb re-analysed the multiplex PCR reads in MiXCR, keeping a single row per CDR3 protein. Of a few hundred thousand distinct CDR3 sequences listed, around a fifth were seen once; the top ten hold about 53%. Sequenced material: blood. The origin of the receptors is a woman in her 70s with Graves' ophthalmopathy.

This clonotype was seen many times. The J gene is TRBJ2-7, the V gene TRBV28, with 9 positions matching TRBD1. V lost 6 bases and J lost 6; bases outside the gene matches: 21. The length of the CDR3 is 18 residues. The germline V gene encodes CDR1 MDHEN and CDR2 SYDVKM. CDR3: CASRIPAGTGKKGGEQYF. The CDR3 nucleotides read TGTGCCAGCAGAATACCAGCCGGGACAGGGAAAAAAGGGGGCGAGCAGTACTTC.

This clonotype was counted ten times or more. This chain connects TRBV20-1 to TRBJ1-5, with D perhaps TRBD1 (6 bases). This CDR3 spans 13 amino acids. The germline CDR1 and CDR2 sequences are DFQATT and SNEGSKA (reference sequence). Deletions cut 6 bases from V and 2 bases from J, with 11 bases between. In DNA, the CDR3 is TGCAGTGCGAGGACAGTAGGCAATCAGCCCCAGCATTTT. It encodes CSARTVGNQPQHF.

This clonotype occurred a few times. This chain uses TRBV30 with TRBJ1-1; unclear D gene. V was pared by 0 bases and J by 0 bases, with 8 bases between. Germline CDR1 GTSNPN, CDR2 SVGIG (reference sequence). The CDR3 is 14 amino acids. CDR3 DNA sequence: TGTGCCTGGAGTGTACTCCTCGTGAACACTGAAGCTTTCTTT. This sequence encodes CAWSVLLVNTEAFF. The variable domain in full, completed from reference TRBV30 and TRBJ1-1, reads SQTIHQWPATLVQPVGSPLSLECTVEGTSNPNLYWYRQAAGRGLQLLFYSVGIGQISSEVPQNLSASRPQDRQFILSSKKLLLSDSGFYLCAWSVLLVNTEAFFGQGTRLTVV.

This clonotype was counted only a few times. CDR3 DNA: TGCAGTGCTAGAGATCGGTGGACGAGTAGAGATGGCTACACCTTC. It specifies CSARDRWTSRDGYTF. This chain connects TRBV20-1 to TRBJ1-2; D unresolved. V was pared by 0 bases and J by 6 bases, with 17 bases between. The germline V gene encodes CDR1 DFQATT and CDR2 SNEGSKA (reference sequence). The length of the CDR3 is 15 residues.

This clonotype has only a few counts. CDR3 loop: CASSARSGGDYEQYF. Written as DNA, the CDR3 is TGTGCCAGCAGCGCCCGTTCAGGAGGGGACTACGAGCAGTACTTC. The genes are TRBV9 and TRBJ2-7, with D tentatively TRBD2 (6 bases). Germline CDR1 is SGDLS and CDR2 is YYNGEE. This CDR3 has 15 amino acids. The ends were cut back, 3 bases at V and 3 bases at J, with 16 bases in the middle.

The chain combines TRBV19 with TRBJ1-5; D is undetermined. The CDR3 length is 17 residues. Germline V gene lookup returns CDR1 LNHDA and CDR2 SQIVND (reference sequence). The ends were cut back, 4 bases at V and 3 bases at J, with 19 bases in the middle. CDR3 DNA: TGTGCCAGTAGTACCAAACACCTCGTCACCCTCAATCAGCCCCAGCATTTT. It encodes CASSTKHLVTLNQPQHF.

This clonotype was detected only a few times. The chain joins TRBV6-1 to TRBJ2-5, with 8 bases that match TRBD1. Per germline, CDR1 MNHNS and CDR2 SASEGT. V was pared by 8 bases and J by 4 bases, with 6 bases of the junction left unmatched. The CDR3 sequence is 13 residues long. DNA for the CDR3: TGTGCCAGCTGGAGAACAGGGGGAGAGACCCAGTACTTC. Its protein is CASWRTGGETQYF.

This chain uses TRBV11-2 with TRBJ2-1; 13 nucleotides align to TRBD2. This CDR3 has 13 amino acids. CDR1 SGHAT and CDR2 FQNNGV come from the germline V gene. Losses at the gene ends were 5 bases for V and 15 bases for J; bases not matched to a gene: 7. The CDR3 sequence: CASSPGLAGDPFF. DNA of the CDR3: TGTGCCAGCAGCCCAGGACTAGCGGGAGATCCGTTCTTC. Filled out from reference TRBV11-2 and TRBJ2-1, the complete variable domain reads EAGVAQSPRYKIIEKRQSVAFWCNPISGHATLYWYQQILGQGPKLLIQFQNNGVVDDSQLPKDRFSAERLKGVDSTLKIQPAKLEDSAVYLCASSPGLAGDPFFGPGTRLTVL.

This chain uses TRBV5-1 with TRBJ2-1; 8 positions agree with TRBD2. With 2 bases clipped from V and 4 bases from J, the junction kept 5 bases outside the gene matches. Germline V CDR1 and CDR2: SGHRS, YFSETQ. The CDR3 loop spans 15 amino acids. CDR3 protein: CASSFPSGSYNEQFF. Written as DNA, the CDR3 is TGCGCCAGCAGCTTCCCCAGCGGGAGTTACAATGAGCAGTTCTTC.

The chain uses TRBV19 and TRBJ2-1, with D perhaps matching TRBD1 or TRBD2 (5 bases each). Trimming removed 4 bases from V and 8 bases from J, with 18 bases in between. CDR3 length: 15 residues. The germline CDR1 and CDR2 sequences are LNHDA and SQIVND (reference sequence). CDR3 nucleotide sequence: TGTGCCAGTAGTAAAGGTCAGGGACCCCCCGATGAGCAGTTCTTC. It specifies CASSKGQGPPDEQFF.

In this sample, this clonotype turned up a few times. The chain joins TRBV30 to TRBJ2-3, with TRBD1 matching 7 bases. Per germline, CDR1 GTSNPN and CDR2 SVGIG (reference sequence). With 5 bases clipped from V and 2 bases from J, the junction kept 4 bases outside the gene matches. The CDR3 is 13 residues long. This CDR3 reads CAWGDRFTDTQYF. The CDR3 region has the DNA TGTGCCTGGGGGGACAGATTCACAGATACGCAGTATTTT. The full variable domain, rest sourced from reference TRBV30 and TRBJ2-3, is SQTIHQWPATLVQPVGSPLSLECTVEGTSNPNLYWYRQAAGRGLQLLFYSVGIGQISSEVPQNLSASRPQDRQFILSSKKLLLSDSGFYLCAWGDRFTDTQYFGPGTRLTVL.

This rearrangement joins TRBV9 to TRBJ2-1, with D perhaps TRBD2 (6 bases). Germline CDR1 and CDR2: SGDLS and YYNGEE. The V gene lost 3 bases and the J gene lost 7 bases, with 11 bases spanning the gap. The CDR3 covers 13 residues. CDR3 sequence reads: CASSETRTNEQFF. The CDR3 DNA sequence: TGTGCCAGCAGCGAGACTAGAACAAATGAGCAGTTCTTC.

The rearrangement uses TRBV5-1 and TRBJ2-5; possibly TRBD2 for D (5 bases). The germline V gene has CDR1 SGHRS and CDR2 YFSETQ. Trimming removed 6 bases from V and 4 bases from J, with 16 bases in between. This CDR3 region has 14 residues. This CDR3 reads CASTSAGQAETQYF. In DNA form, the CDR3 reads TGCGCCAGCACTTCGGCGGGCCAAGCAGAGACCCAGTACTTC.

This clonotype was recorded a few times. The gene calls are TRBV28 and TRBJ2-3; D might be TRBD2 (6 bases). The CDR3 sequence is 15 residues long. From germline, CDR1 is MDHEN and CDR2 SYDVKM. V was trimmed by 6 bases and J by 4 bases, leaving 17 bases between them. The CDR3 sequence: CASSTRRAGPDTQYF. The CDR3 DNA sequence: TGTGCCAGCAGCACACGGAGGGCCGGCCCAGATACGCAGTATTTT. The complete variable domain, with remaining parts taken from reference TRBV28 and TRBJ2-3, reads DVKVTQSSRYLVKRTGEKVFLECVQDMDHENMFWYRQDPGLGLRLIYFSYDVKMKEKGDIPEGYSVSREKKERFSLILESASTNQTSMYLCASSTRRAGPDTQYFGPGTRLTVL.

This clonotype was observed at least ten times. The CDR3, as DNA: TGCGCCAGCAGCTTGCCGGGACAGAGCGACGAGCAGTACTTC. This sequence encodes CASSLPGQSDEQYF. The chain couples TRBV5-1 to TRBJ2-7; 7 bases are a match to TRBD1. The CDR3 sequence is 14 residues long. V shed 1 base and J 5 bases; nucleotides not matched to a gene: 6. Germline V gene lookup returns CDR1 SGHRS and CDR2 YFSETQ.

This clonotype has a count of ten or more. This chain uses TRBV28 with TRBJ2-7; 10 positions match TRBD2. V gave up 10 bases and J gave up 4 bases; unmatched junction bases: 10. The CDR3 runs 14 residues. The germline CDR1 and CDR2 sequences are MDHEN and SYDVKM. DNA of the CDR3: TGTGCCACTTCCGGGGCTAGCGGGAGTTACGAGCAGTACTTC. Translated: CATSGASGSYEQYF.

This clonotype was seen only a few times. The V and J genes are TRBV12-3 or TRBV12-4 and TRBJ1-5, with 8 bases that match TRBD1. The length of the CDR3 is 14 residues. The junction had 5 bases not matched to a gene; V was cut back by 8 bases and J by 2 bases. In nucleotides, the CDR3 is TGTGCCAGCGCACAGGGGGGTGGCAATCAGCCCCAGCATTTT. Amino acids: CASAQGGGNQPQHF.